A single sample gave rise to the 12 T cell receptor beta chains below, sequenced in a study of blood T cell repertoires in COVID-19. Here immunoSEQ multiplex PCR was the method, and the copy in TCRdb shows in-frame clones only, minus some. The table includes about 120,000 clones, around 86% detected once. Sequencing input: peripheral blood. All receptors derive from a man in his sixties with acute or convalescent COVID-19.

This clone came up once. The CDR3 protein is CASSEGGRGSQPQHF. Written as DNA, the CDR3 is TGTGCCAGCAGTGAAGGGGGCAGGGGGTCTCAGCCCCAGCATTTT. The chain has TRBV2 and TRBJ1-5, with 7 bases matching TRBD1. J was trimmed by 6 bases and V by 1 base; bases with no gene match: 6. The germline V gene encodes CDR1 SNHLY and CDR2 FYNNEI. The CDR3 covers 15 residues.

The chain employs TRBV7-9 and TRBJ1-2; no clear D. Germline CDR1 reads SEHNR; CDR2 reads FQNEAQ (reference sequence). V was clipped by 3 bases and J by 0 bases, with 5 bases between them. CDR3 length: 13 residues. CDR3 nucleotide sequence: TGTGCCAGCAGCTTTGGAGCTAACTATGGCTACACCTTC. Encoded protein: CASSFGANYGYTF.

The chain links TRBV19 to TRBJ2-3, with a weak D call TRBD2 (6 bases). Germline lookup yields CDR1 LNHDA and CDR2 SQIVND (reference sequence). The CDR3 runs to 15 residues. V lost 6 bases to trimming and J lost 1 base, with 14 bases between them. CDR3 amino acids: CASRRGSGRTDTQYF. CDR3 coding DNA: TGTGCCAGTAGGCGGGGTAGCGGTCGCACAGATACGCAGTATTTT.

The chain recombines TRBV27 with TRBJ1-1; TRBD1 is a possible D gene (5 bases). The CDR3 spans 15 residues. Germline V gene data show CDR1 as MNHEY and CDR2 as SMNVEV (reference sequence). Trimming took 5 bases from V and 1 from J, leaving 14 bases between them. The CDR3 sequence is CASSATETANTEAFF. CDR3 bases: TGTGCCAGCAGTGCCACAGAGACAGCGAACACTGAAGCTTTCTTT.

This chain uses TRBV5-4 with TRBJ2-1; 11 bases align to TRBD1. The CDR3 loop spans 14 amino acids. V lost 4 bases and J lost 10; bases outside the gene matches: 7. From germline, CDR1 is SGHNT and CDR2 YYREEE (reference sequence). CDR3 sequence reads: CASSLGQGVIEQFF. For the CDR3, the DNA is TGTGCCAGCAGCCTGGGACAGGGGGTCATCGAGCAGTTCTTC.

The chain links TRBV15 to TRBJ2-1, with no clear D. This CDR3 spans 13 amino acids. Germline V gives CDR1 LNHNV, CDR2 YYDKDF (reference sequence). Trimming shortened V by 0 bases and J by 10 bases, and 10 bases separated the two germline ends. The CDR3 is CATSRDPFFEQFF. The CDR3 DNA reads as TGTGCCACCAGCAGAGATCCGTTTTTCGAGCAGTTCTTC.

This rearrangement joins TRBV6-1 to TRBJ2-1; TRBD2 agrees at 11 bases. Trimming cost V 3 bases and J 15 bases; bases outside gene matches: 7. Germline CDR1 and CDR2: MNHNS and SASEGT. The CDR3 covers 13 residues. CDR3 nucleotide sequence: TGTGCCAGCAGTGAGGGACTAGCGGCCTCGTGGTTCTTC. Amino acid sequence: CASSEGLAASWFF.

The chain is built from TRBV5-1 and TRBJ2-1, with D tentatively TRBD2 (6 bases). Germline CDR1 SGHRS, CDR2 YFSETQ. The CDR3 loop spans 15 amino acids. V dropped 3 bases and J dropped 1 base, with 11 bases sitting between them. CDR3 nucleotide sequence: TGCGCCAGCAGCTATGGAGGGCCATCCTACAATGAGCAGTTCTTC. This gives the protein CASSYGGPSYNEQFF.

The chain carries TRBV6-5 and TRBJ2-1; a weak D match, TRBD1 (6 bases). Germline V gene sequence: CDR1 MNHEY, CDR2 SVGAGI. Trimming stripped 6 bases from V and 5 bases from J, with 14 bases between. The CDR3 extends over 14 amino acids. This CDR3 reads CASSAGTPNNEQFF. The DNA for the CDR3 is TGTGCCAGCAGCGCCGGGACACCTAACAATGAGCAGTTCTTC.

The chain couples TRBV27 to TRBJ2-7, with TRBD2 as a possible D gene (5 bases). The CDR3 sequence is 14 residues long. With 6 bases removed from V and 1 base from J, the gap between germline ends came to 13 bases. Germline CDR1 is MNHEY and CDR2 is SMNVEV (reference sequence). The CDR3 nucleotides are TGTGCCAGCAGACCACTAGGAGAATCCTACGAGCAGTACTTC. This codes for CASRPLGESYEQYF.

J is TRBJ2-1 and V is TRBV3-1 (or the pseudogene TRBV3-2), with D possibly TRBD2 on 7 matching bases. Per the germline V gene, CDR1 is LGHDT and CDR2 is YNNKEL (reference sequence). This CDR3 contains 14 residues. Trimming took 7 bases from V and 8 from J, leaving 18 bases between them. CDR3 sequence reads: CASKGGPGVYEQFF. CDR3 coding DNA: TGTGCCAGCAAGGGGGGGCCAGGGGTCTATGAGCAGTTCTTC.

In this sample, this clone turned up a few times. In nucleotides, the CDR3 is TGCAGCGTTTTACAGGGGAAGTACGAGCAGTACTTC. Amino acid sequence: CSVLQGKYEQYF. This sequence joins TRBV29-1 and TRBJ2-7, with TRBD1 identical over 7 bases. CDR1 and CDR2 from the germline V gene are SQVTM and ANQGSEA. The CDR3 runs to 12 residues. V was pared by 5 bases and J by 4 bases, with 5 bases of the junction left unmatched.